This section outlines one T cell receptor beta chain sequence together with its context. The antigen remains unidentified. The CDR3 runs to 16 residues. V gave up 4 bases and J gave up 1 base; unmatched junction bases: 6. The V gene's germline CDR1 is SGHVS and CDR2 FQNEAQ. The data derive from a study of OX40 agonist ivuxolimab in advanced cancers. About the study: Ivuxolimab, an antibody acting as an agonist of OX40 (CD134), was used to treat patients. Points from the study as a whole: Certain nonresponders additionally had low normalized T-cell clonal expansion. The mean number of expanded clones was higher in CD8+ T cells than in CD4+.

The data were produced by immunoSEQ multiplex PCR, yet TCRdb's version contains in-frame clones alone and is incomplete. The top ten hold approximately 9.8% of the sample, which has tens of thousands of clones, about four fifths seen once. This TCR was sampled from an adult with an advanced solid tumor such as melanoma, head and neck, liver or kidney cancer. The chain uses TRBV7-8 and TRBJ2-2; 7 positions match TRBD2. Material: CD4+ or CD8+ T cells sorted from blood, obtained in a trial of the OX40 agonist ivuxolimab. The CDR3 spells CASSSIAGQNTGELFF. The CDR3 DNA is TGTGCCAGCAGCTCCATAGCGGGCCAGAACACCGGGGAGCTGTTTTTT.